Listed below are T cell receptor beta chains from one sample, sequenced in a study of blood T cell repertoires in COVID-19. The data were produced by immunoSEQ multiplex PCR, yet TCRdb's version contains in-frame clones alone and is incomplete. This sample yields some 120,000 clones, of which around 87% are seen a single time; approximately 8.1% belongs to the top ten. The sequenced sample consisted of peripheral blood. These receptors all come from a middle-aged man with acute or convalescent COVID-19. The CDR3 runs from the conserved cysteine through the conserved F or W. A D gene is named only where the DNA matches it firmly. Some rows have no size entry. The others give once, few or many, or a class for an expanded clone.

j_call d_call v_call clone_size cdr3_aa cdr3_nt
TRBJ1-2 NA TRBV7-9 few CASSLAQADRGYTF TGTGCCAGCAGCTTAGCGCAGGCAGACAGGGGCTACACCTTC
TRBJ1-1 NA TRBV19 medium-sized CASIGSLNTEAFF TGTGCCAGTATAGGGAGTTTAAACACTGAAGCTTTCTTT
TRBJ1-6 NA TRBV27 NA CASSLTGVGNSPLHF TGTGCCAGCAGTTTAACGGGGGTCGGTAATTCACCCCTCCACTTT
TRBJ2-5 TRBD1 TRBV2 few CASTRDRGLETQYF TGTGCCAGCACAAGGGACAGGGGGCTTGAGACCCAGTACTTC
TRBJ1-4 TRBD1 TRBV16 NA CASSPTGQGGEKLFF TGTGCCAGCAGCCCTACGGGACAGGGGGGAGAAAAACTGTTTTTT
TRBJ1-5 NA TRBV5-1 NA CASSLQVNQPQHF TGCGCCAGCAGCTTACAGGTGAATCAGCCCCAGCATTTT
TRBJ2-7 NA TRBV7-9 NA CASSHSRGEQYF TGTGCCAGCAGCCACTCAAGGGGTGAGCAGTACTTC
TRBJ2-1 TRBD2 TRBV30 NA CAWCSTSGSVEQFF TGTGCCTGGTGCTCGACTAGCGGGAGTGTTGAGCAGTTCTTC
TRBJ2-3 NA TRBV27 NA CASSLGQPGTSQDTQYF TGTGCCAGCAGTTTAGGTCAGCCCGGGACTTCACAAGATACGCAGTATTTT
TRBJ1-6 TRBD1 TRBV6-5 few CASRVDRGWNSPLHF TGTGCCAGCAGGGTAGACAGGGGTTGGAATTCACCCCTCCACTTT
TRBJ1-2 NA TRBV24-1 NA CATSEGPNYGYTF TGTGCCACCAGTGAGGGCCCTAACTATGGCTACACCTTC
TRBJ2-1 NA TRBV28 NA CASSLGGLAANYNEQFF TGTGCCAGCAGCCTAGGGGGTCTAGCGGCAAACTACAATGAGCAGTTCTTC
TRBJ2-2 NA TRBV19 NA CASSEFRDTGELFF TGTGCCAGTAGTGAGTTCAGGGACACCGGGGAGCTGTTTTTT
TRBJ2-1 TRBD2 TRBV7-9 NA CASSSSGSRNEQFF TGTGCCAGCAGCTCTAGCGGGAGTCGTAATGAGCAGTTCTTC
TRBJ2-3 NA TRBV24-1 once CATSDRFSGTDTQYF TGTGCCACCAGTGACCGCTTTAGCGGCACAGATACGCAGTATTTT
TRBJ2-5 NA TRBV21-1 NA CASSKEGGWRGQETQYF TGTGCCAGCAGCAAAGAAGGAGGTTGGCGGGGCCAAGAGACCCAGTACTTC
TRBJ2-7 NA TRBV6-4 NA CASSEGARNEQYF TGTGCCAGCAGTGAGGGGGCACGGAACGAGCAGTACTTC
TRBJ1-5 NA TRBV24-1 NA CATSQGHPNQPQHF TGTGCCACCAGCCAAGGACACCCCAATCAGCCCCAGCATTTT
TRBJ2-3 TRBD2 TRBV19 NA CASTSLLAGEADTQYF TGTGCCAGTACCAGTCTACTAGCGGGAGAGGCAGATACGCAGTATTTT
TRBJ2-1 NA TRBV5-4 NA CASSDVASRYNEQFF TGTGCCAGCAGCGACGTGGCTAGCAGATACAATGAGCAGTTCTTC
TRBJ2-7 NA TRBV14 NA CASSQGPSGPSYEQYF TGTGCCAGCAGCCAAGGCCCCAGCGGGCCCTCCTACGAGCAGTACTTC
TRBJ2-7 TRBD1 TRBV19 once CASSRDRGPYEQYF TGTGCCAGTAGTCGGGACAGGGGTCCCTACGAGCAGTACTTC
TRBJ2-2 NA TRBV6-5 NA CASSKTGTGELFF TGTGCCAGCAGTAAGACCGGGACCGGGGAGCTGTTTTTT
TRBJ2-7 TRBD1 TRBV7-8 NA CASSTTGTGGYEQYF TGTGCCAGCAGCACGACCGGGACAGGGGGCTACGAGCAGTACTTC
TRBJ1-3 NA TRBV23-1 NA CASSPPITGRKGGNTIYF TGCGCCAGCAGTCCCCCCATTACAGGTCGGAAGGGAGGAAACACCATATATTTT
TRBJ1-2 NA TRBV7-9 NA CASSPSGGSYGYTF TGTGCCAGCAGCCCCTCGGGTGGTTCATATGGCTACACCTTC
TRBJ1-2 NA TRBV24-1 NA CATSDPPDYGYTF TGTGCCACCAGTGATCCTCCAGACTATGGCTACACCTTC
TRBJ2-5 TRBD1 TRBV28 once CASISGDRGWTQYF TGTGCCAGCATCTCCGGGGACAGGGGATGGACCCAGTACTTC
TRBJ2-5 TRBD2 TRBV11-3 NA CASSRLAGGPLETQYF TGTGCCAGCAGCCGACTAGCGGGAGGGCCGTTAGAGACCCAGTACTTC
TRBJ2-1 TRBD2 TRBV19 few CASSPPGGNNEQFF TGTGCCAGTAGTCCCCCGGGAGGCAACAATGAGCAGTTCTTC
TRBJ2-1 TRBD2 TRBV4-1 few CASSLVLAGAYNEQFF TGCGCCAGCAGCCTAGTACTAGCGGGAGCCTACAATGAGCAGTTCTTC
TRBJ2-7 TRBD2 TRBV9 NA CASSRGSGSSYEQYF TGTGCCAGCAGCCGAGGTAGCGGGAGCTCCTACGAGCAGTACTTC
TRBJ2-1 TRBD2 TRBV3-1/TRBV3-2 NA CASTRLAGGSYNEQFF TGTGCCAGCACCCGACTAGCGGGAGGGTCGTACAATGAGCAGTTCTTC
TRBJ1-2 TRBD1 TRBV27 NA CASSFQTPGQGAKDYGYTF TGTGCCAGCAGTTTCCAAACACCGGGACAGGGGGCGAAAGACTATGGCTACACCTTC
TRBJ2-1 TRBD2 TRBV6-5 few CASFRTSGTYNEQFF TGTGCCAGCTTCCGGACTAGCGGCACCTACAATGAGCAGTTCTTC
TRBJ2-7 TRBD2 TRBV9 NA CASSVTSGIYEQYF TGTGCCAGCAGCGTAACTAGCGGGATTTACGAGCAGTACTTC
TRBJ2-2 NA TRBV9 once CASSVAVEGLWGPGGELFF TGTGCCAGCAGTGTCGCCGTCGAAGGTTTGTGGGGGCCTGGCGGGGAGCTGTTTTTT
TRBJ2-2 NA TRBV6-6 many CASTLTGTFTGELFF TGTGCCAGCACCCTCACCGGGACTTTCACCGGGGAGCTGTTTTTT
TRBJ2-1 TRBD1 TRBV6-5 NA CASRSRDRGRDEQFF TGTGCCAGCAGATCCCGGGACAGGGGGAGAGATGAGCAGTTCTTC
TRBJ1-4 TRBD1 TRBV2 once CASRPRQGAGEKLFF TGTGCCAGCAGGCCTCGACAGGGGGCGGGAGAAAAACTGTTTTTT
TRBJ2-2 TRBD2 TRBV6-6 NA CASSHIPGLARIPGELFF TGTGCCAGCAGTCACATCCCGGGACTAGCGCGGATCCCCGGGGAGCTGTTTTTT
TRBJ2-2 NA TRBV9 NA CASSVGGRANTGELFF TGTGCCAGCAGCGTAGGGGGCAGGGCGAACACCGGGGAGCTGTTTTTT
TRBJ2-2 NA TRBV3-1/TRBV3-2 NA CASSHLKFTESGELFF TGTGCCAGCAGCCATCTAAAATTTACAGAATCCGGGGAGCTGTTTTTT
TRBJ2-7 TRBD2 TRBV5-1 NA CASSTSPQFRLAGPYEQYF TGCGCCAGCAGCACCTCTCCACAATTCCGGCTAGCGGGGCCCTACGAGCAGTACTTC
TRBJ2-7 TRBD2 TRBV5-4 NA CASSPTGLAGDVQYF TGTGCCAGCAGCCCAACGGGACTAGCGGGAGATGTGCAGTACTTC